The 18 T cell receptor beta chains given below trace back to one sample, sequenced in a study of stem cell transplantation in POMP-related autoinflammatory disease. Libraries were prepared by immunoSEQ multiplex PCR; TCRdb keeps only in-frame clonotypes and omits some of them. Found here are about 26,000 clones, 82% of them singletons; the top ten hold over 2.5%. The input for sequencing was CD4+ T cells from PBMCs, taken before stem cell transplantation. The receptors shown here come from a human donor with POMP-related autoinflammation and immune dysregulation (PRAID).

This chain joins TRBV28 and TRBJ2-7; 10 bases map to TRBD2. Germline V gene lookup returns CDR1 MDHEN and CDR2 SYDVKM. This CDR3 contains 16 residues. V trimming: 3 bases; J trimming: 4 bases; junction bases outside the gene matches: 9. In DNA form, the CDR3 reads TGTGCCAGCAGTTTTGGAGCGGGAGGGCCAACATACGAGCAGTACTTC. This sequence encodes CASSFGAGGPTYEQYF. The full variable domain, completed using reference TRBV28 and TRBJ2-7, is DVKVTQSSRYLVKRTGEKVFLECVQDMDHENMFWYRQDPGLGLRLIYFSYDVKMKEKGDIPEGYSVSREKKERFSLILESASTNQTSMYLCASSFGAGGPTYEQYFGPGTRLTVT.

V gene TRBV27 combines with J gene TRBJ2-1; no clear D. Germline V lookup: CDR1 MNHEY, CDR2 SMNVEV (reference sequence). V was pared by 3 bases and J by 7 bases, with 13 bases between. This CDR3 has 14 residues. The CDR3 region is CASSFSPSGNEQFF. The DNA of the CDR3 is TGTGCCAGCAGTTTTAGCCCAAGTGGGAATGAGCAGTTCTTC.

V and J are TRBV7-9 and TRBJ2-1, with D possibly matching TRBD2 (6 bases). V lost 8 bases and J lost 9, with 8 bases in between. The germline gives CDR1 SEHNR, CDR2 FQNEAQ (reference sequence). The CDR3 spans 10 residues. The CDR3 DNA reads TGTGCCAGCGGACTAAGTGAGCAGTTCTTC. Amino acids: CASGLSEQFF.

V gene TRBV29-1 combines with J gene TRBJ1-2; possibly TRBD1 for D (5 bases). This CDR3 has 13 amino acids. V lost 3 bases and J 4 bases, leaving 12 bases between the germline ends. CDR1 is SQVTM and CDR2 is ANQGSEA in the germline V gene. For the CDR3, the DNA is TGCAGCGTTGAGCAGGGAAAGGGCTATGGCTACACCTTC. Translated: CSVEQGKGYGYTF.

This chain joins TRBV11-2 and TRBJ1-1; no clear D gene. CDR1 and CDR2 from the germline V gene are SGHAT and FQNNGV. This CDR3 comprises 14 residues. V shed 7 bases and J shed 4 bases, with 16 bases lying between them. This chain's CDR3 is CASTLHEGVTEAFF. In DNA, the CDR3 is TGTGCCAGCACCCTGCACGAGGGTGTCACTGAAGCTTTCTTT.

The chain couples TRBV27 to TRBJ1-3, with D perhaps TRBD1 (6 bases). Germline CDR1 and CDR2: MNHEY and SMNVEV (reference sequence). Between the trimmed V and J ends, which lost 4 bases and 8 bases, there was a span of 18 bases. There are 15 residues in the CDR3. In nucleotides, the CDR3 is TGTGCCAGCAGTTCCACAGGGCGAGCCGGGGACACCATATATTTT. Protein product: CASSSTGRAGDTIYF.

The sample holds a few counts of this clone. The rearrangement joins TRBV7-9 to TRBJ1-5; D might be TRBD1 (5 bases). V lost 5 bases, J lost 5 bases, and 10 bases lay in between. Germline CDR1 and CDR2: SEHNR and FQNEAQ (reference sequence). The CDR3 totals 13 residues. CDR3 amino acids: CASSLVGDQPQHF. CDR3 coding DNA: TGTGCCAGCAGCCTCGTGGGGGATCAGCCCCAGCATTTT.

Written as DNA, the CDR3 is TGTGCCAGCAGCCTGAGCTGGACCCTTGCAACTAATGAAAAACTGTTTTTT. This encodes CASSLSWTLATNEKLFF. This chain joins TRBV5-6 and TRBJ1-4; D gene uncertain. Germline CDR1 is SGHDT and CDR2 is YYEEEE. The CDR3 loop spans 17 amino acids. Deletions cut 4 bases from V and 0 bases from J, with 16 bases between.

The genes are TRBV6-1 and TRBJ1-2; D unresolved. This CDR3 contains 12 residues. The V gene lost 7 bases and the J gene lost 4 bases, with 10 bases spanning the gap. The germline V gene has CDR1 MNHNS and CDR2 SASEGT. CDR3 DNA: TGTGCCAGCAACATGGTAGGCTATGGCTACACCTTC. Protein sequence: CASNMVGYGYTF.

V gene TRBV7-2 combines with J gene TRBJ1-2; D is possibly TRBD1 (5 bases). Germline-derived CDR1 and CDR2 are SGHTA and FQGNSA. Trimming shortened V by 5 bases and J by 9 bases, and 16 bases separated the two germline ends. The CDR3 consists of 13 residues. The CDR3: CASSVDSGGSYTF. The CDR3 DNA reads TGTGCCAGCAGCGTCGACTCCGGGGGGAGCTACACCTTC. Full variable domain (remainder filled in from reference TRBV7-2 and TRBJ1-2): GAGVSQSPSNKVTEKGKDVELRCDPISGHTALYWYRQSLGQGLEFLIYFQGNSAPDKSGLPSDRFSAERTGGSVSTLTIQRTQQEDSAVYLCASSVDSGGSYTFGSGTRLTVV.

The V and J genes are TRBV5-6 and TRBJ1-2; the D gene is possibly TRBD1 (6 bases). The CDR3 extends over 15 amino acids. V lost 0 bases, J lost 4 bases, and 13 bases lay in between. Per germline, CDR1 SGHDT and CDR2 YYEEEE. The CDR3 spells CASSLVGDRFYGYTF. CDR3 coding DNA: TGTGCCAGCAGCTTGGTGGGAGACAGGTTCTATGGCTACACCTTC.

The chain uses TRBV7-9 and TRBJ1-3, with no clear D. The CDR3 length is 13 residues. The germline V gene encodes CDR1 SEHNR and CDR2 FQNEAQ (reference sequence). V lost 4 bases and J lost 0, with 4 bases in between. The CDR3 DNA follows: TGTGCCAGCAGCTACGTCTCTGGAAACACCATATATTTT. Its protein is CASSYVSGNTIYF.

The chain combines TRBV9 with TRBJ2-3; D possibly uses TRBD1 or TRBD2 (5 bases each). Germline CDR1 reads SGDLS; CDR2 reads YYNGEE. The CDR3 is made up of 15 amino acids. Between the trimmed V and J ends, which lost 4 bases and 5 bases, there was a span of 17 bases. The CDR3 is CASSPPGTNRDTQYF. The CDR3 bases are TGTGCCAGCAGCCCTCCCGGGACGAACAGAGATACGCAGTATTTT.

J is TRBJ1-2 and V is TRBV4-1; 9 bases fit TRBD1. Germline values: CDR1 MGHRA, CDR2 YSYEKL. The CDR3 sequence is 14 residues long. V gave up 4 bases and J gave up 4 bases; unmatched junction bases: 4. The CDR3 DNA follows: TGCGCCAGCAGCCCGGACAGGGGAGGCTATGGCTACACCTTC. This codes for CASSPDRGGYGYTF.

The genes are TRBV5-1 and TRBJ1-3, with TRBD1 as a possible D gene (6 bases). Trimming removed 3 bases from V and 0 bases from J, with 13 bases in between. CDR1 is SGHRS, CDR2 YFSETQ, per germline. The CDR3 extends over 16 amino acids. DNA of the CDR3: TGCGCCAGCAGCTGGACGACGGGGGCCTCTGGAAACACCATATATTTT. Its protein product is CASSWTTGASGNTIYF.

This chain links TRBV6-4 with TRBJ2-3, with a possible D match to TRBD2 (5 bases). The germline V gene encodes CDR1 MRHNA and CDR2 SNTAGT. The V gene lost 0 bases and the J gene lost 6 bases, with 13 bases spanning the gap. This CDR3 region has 15 residues. The CDR3 sequence: CASSDSGSGLDTQYF. The CDR3 DNA follows: TGTGCCAGCAGTGACTCGGGGTCGGGATTGGATACGCAGTATTTT.

The chain has TRBV5-1 and TRBJ2-1, with TRBD2 matching 11 bases. V was pared by 0 bases and J by 3 bases, with 5 bases of the junction left unmatched. The CDR3 sequence is 17 residues long. Germline V lookup: CDR1 SGHRS, CDR2 YFSETQ. The CDR3 sequence is CASSLAPLAGDYNEQFF. DNA of the CDR3: TGCGCCAGCAGCTTGGCCCCACTAGCGGGGGACTACAATGAGCAGTTCTTC. Complete variable domain (other parts from reference TRBV5-1 and TRBJ2-1): KAGVTQTPRYLIKTRGQQVTLSCSPISGHRSVSWYQQTPGQGLQFLFEYFSETQRNKGNFPGRFSGRQFSNSRSEMNVSTLELGDSALYLCASSLAPLAGDYNEQFFGPGTRLTVL.

The chain has TRBV4-1 and TRBJ1-3, with 8 positions matching TRBD1. Germline V gene sequence: CDR1 MGHRA, CDR2 YSYEKL. This CDR3 region has 16 residues. V dropped 4 bases and J dropped 4; count of bases not matched to a gene: 9. The CDR3 loop reads CASSPGQGPSGNTIYF. As DNA, the CDR3 is TGCGCCAGCAGCCCCGGACAGGGCCCATCCGGAAACACCATATATTTT.